The 12 T cell receptor beta chains below were found in one sample sequenced in a study of T cell responses to AZD1222 COVID-19 vaccine. Here immunoSEQ multiplex PCR was the method, and the copy in TCRdb shows in-frame clones only, minus some. The table includes roughly 70,000 clones, 75% to 90% detected once. Sequencing used peripheral blood, obtained 28 days after the second AZD1222 dose. Receptor source: an adult who received the AZD1222 COVID-19 vaccine.

The gene calls are TRBV7-8 and TRBJ1-5; D may be TRBD1 (6 bases). V was trimmed by 2 bases and J by 1 base, leaving 18 bases between them. This CDR3 has 18 amino acids. CDR1 is SGHVS, CDR2 FQNEAQ, per germline. The CDR3 DNA sequence: TGTGCCAGCAGCTTAAGGGGCCCCGGAGGGGGAAGCAATCAGCCCCAGCATTTT. Encoded protein: CASSLRGPGGGSNQPQHF.

The V call is TRBV10-3, the J call TRBJ1-5; the D is unclear. From germline, CDR1 is ENHRY and CDR2 SYGVKD. CDR3 size: 17 residues. Trimming pared 4 bases from V and 0 bases from J, leaving 16 bases between. In DNA, the CDR3 is TGTGCCATCAGTGCGGGATCACTACGACTTAGCAATCAGCCCCAGCATTTT. Translating gives CAISAGSLRLSNQPQHF.

The chain has TRBV7-3 and TRBJ2-2; D is undetermined. V lost 5 bases to trimming and J lost 0 bases, with 10 bases between them. This CDR3 is 15 amino acids long. Germline loops: CDR1 SGHTA, CDR2 FQGTGA. Here the CDR3 DNA reads TGTGCCAGCAGCCCCACCTGGCCGAACACCGGGGAGCTGTTTTTT. It encodes CASSPTWPNTGELFF. Looking up the rest from reference TRBV7-3 and TRBJ2-2 gives the full variable domain: GAGVSQTPSNKVTEKGKYVELRCDPISGHTALYWYRQSLGQGPEFLIYFQGTGAADDSGLPNDRFFAVRPEGSVSTLKIQRTERGDSAVYLCASSPTWPNTGELFFGEGSRLTVL.

The chain has TRBV29-1 and TRBJ1-2, with D hard to call. The CDR3 contains 11 residues. Germline V gene data show CDR1 as SQVTM and CDR2 as ANQGSEA. V lost 3 bases and J 5 bases, leaving 7 bases between the germline ends. CDR3 sequence (DNA): TGCAGCGTTGAGGACGGTTATGGCTACACCTTC. Its protein is CSVEDGYGYTF.

On this clone itself: The junction departs from germline at one end; a sequencing error may be responsible. The chain employs TRBV5-6 and TRBJ1-1; 8 bases map to TRBD1. Germline CDR1 and CDR2: SGHDT and YYEEEE. The CDR3 contains 17 residues. This CDR3 is CACSIQGVITGRTEAFF. The CDR3 region has the DNA TGTGCCTGCAGCATACAGGGGGTAATAACCGGCCGAACTGAAGCTTTCTTT.

The rearrangement uses TRBV4-2 and TRBJ2-1; D is perhaps TRBD2 (6 bases). V was trimmed by 1 base and J by 6 bases, leaving 13 bases between them. Germline V CDR1 and CDR2: LGHNA, YNFKEQ. The CDR3 is 15 residues long. This CDR3 reads CASSQGRESSNEQFF. The CDR3 nucleotides read TGTGCCAGCAGCCAAGGACGGGAGTCAAGCAATGAGCAGTTCTTC.

Worth noting for this clone: Other DNA sequences in this sample translate to the same CDR3. The chain carries TRBV6-6 and TRBJ1-2; no clear D gene. Germline CDR1 MNHNY, CDR2 SVGAGI (reference sequence). This CDR3 is built from 12 residues. With 0 bases removed from V and 3 bases from J, the gap between germline ends came to 2 bases. The CDR3 DNA is TGTGCCAGCAGTTACTCGGACTATGGCTACACCTTC. Translated: CASSYSDYGYTF.

The chain joins TRBV12-3 or TRBV12-4 to TRBJ1-2, with TRBD1 matching over 9 bases. Germline trimming cut 5 bases from V and 6 bases from J; bases unmatched to any gene: 4. There are 13 residues in the CDR3. CDR3 sequence: CASSPGQGHGYTF. The CDR3 DNA is TGTGCCAGCAGTCCGGGACAGGGACATGGCTACACCTTC.

This clone was counted a single time. DNA of the CDR3: TGTGCCTGGAGTGCTTTTTATGGCTACACCTTC. This gives the protein CAWSAFYGYTF. This chain joins TRBV30 and TRBJ1-2; no definite D call. From germline, CDR1 is GTSNPN and CDR2 SVGIG (reference sequence). Deletions cut 1 base from V and 5 bases from J, with 5 bases between. The CDR3 runs to 11 residues.

The genes are TRBV28 and TRBJ2-6; a possible D gene is TRBD2 (5 bases). Trimming removed 6 bases from V and 0 bases from J, with 9 bases in between. Germline values: CDR1 MDHEN, CDR2 SYDVKM. This CDR3 has 15 residues. The CDR3 DNA sequence: TGTGCCAGCAGACCGGGAAGCTCTGGGGCCAACGTCCTGACTTTC. Translated: CASRPGSSGANVLTF.

In its sample, this clone was seen a few times. This sequence joins TRBV6-2 or TRBV6-3 and TRBJ2-7; 9 bases agree with TRBD2. The V and J ends lost 2 bases and 2 bases, in that order; junction bases with no gene match: 4. CDR1 is MNHEY, CDR2 SVGEGT, per germline. The CDR3 runs 15 residues. CDR3 amino acids: CASSYSSGGPYEQYF. Here the CDR3 DNA reads TGTGCCAGCAGTTACAGCAGCGGGGGGCCCTACGAGCAGTACTTC.

The V and J genes are TRBV28 and TRBJ1-6; D not resolved. The germline CDR1 and CDR2 sequences are MDHEN and SYDVKM. The CDR3 consists of 15 residues. V lost 6 bases to trimming and J lost 7 bases, with 16 bases between them. The CDR3 region is CASRPTPDMNSPLHF. In nucleotides, the CDR3 is TGTGCCAGCAGGCCGACCCCAGATATGAATTCACCCCTCCACTTT.